The 19 T cell receptor beta chains below come from one sample, sequenced in a study of blood T cell repertoires in COVID-19. Assay: immunoSEQ multiplex PCR; the TCRdb copy retains only in-frame clones and omits some. Of 95,000 to 150,000 clones listed, around four fifths were seen once; the top ten hold 6%. The specimen sequenced was peripheral blood. These receptors all come from a man at least 80 years old with COVID-19, enrolled during active disease.

A single count supports this clone. The rearrangement joins TRBV5-1 to TRBJ1-2; 8 bases match TRBD1. V dropped 0 bases and J dropped 6; count of bases not matched to a gene: 4. This CDR3 contains 14 residues. Germline V gene data show CDR1 as SGHRS and CDR2 as YFSETQ. CDR3 DNA sequence: TGCGCCAGCAGCTTGGCGGACAGGGAAGATGGCTACACCTTC. Translation: CASSLADREDGYTF. Variable domain in full (rest from reference TRBV5-1 and TRBJ1-2): KAGVTQTPRYLIKTRGQQVTLSCSPISGHRSVSWYQQTPGQGLQFLFEYFSETQRNKGNFPGRFSGRQFSNSRSEMNVSTLELGDSALYLCASSLADREDGYTFGSGTRLTVV.

The chain couples TRBV24-1 to TRBJ2-5; D is unresolved. The CDR3 totals 14 residues. The V end lost 4 bases, the J end lost 1 base, and 9 bases lay between the germline ends. Germline assignment: CDR1 KGHDR and CDR2 SFDVKD. The DNA for the CDR3 is TGTGCCACCAGTGACCAAGACACCCAAGAGACCCAGTACTTC. Translated: CATSDQDTQETQYF.

The J gene is TRBJ2-1, the V gene TRBV27; D unresolved. Trimming took off 3 bases at V and 10 bases at J, with 10 bases between the two ends. The CDR3 contains 12 residues. Germline assignment: CDR1 MNHEY and CDR2 SMNVEV (reference sequence). The CDR3 loop is CASSFSPREQFF. CDR3 nucleotides: TGTGCCAGCAGTTTCTCCCCTCGGGAGCAGTTCTTC.

The chain recombines TRBV4-1 with TRBJ2-5; 9 positions agree with TRBD2. The CDR3 extends over 16 amino acids. The germline V gene encodes CDR1 MGHRA and CDR2 YSYEKL. The junction had 3 bases not matched to a gene; V was cut back by 1 base and J by 0 bases. In nucleotides, the CDR3 is TGCGCCAGCAGCCAAGCTAGCGGGAACTACCAAGAGACCCAGTACTTC. The encoded protein is CASSQASGNYQETQYF.

The chain is built from TRBV19 and TRBJ1-1, with 10 positions matching TRBD1. Unmatched junction bases numbered 2, after V lost 6 bases and J lost 1 base. The germline V gene encodes CDR1 LNHDA and CDR2 SQIVND (reference sequence). This CDR3 is built from 14 residues. In DNA, the CDR3 is TGTGCCAGTAGCCGGGACAGGGGGAACACTGAAGCTTTCTTT. Protein product: CASSRDRGNTEAFF.

V usage is TRBV5-4 and J usage is TRBJ2-2; D gene uncertain. V lost 0 bases to trimming and J lost 4 bases, with 7 bases between them. CDR3 length: 14 amino acids. CDR1 and CDR2 from the germline V gene are SGHNT and YYREEE (reference sequence). The CDR3 nucleotides read TGTGCCAGCAGCTTGGTGAGCTCCACCGGGGAGCTGTTTTTT. It translates to CASSLVSSTGELFF.

DNA for the CDR3: TGTGCCAGCAGCTTACAATCCGACAGGGTAGCAGATACGCAGTATTTT. Protein: CASSLQSDRVADTQYF. This chain connects TRBV11-1 to TRBJ2-3; 7 bases line up with TRBD1. CDR3 length equals 16 residues. Germline V gene sequence: CDR1 SGHAT, CDR2 FQDESV (reference sequence). After removal of 2 bases from V and 4 bases from J, the junction contained 9 bases not matched to a gene.

The CDR3 protein is CASSAVAATTGEQFF. DNA for the CDR3: TGCGCCAGCAGTGCCGTAGCGGCCACGACCGGTGAGCAGTTCTTC. The J gene is TRBJ2-1, the V gene TRBV10-1, with D perhaps matching TRBD2 (6 bases). The CDR3 extends over 15 amino acids. Germline values: CDR1 WNHNN, CDR2 SYGVQD (reference sequence). V gave up 4 bases and J gave up 9 bases, with 19 bases separating them.

This clone showed up just a few times. The chain joins TRBV6-5 to TRBJ1-4; D unclear. CDR3 length: 15 amino acids. Germline CDR1 MNHEY, CDR2 SVGAGI. V lost 8 bases and J 0 bases, leaving 13 bases between the germline ends. Here the CDR3 reads CASLPYTATNEKLFF. The CDR3 DNA is TGTGCCAGCCTTCCTTACACCGCAACTAATGAAAAACTGTTTTTT.

The chain joins TRBV18 to TRBJ2-1; 7 nucleotides agree with TRBD2. CDR1 is KGHSH and CDR2 is LQKENI in the germline V gene. CDR3 length: 14 amino acids. The V segment lost 4 bases and the J segment 7 bases; nucleotides outside the gene matches: 7. This chain's CDR3 is CASSLDSGPNEQFF. DNA for the CDR3: TGTGCCAGCTCACTGGATAGCGGGCCTAATGAGCAGTTCTTC.

The rearrangement links TRBV9 to TRBJ2-5; tentative D call: TRBD2 (7 bases). The CDR3 length is 14 residues. CDR1 and CDR2 from the germline V gene are SGDLS and YYNGEE. Trimming took off 4 bases at V and 3 bases at J, with 13 bases between the two ends. The chain's CDR3 is CASSPGEGEETQYF. The CDR3 DNA follows: TGTGCCAGCAGCCCAGGGGAGGGCGAAGAGACCCAGTACTTC.

The V call is TRBV5-1, the J call TRBJ2-7; 8 bases fit TRBD1. This CDR3 is built from 15 residues. With 0 bases clipped from V and 1 base from J, the junction kept 3 bases outside the gene matches. Germline loops: CDR1 SGHRS, CDR2 YFSETQ. The CDR3 coding sequence is TGCGCCAGCAGCTTGGCCAGGGGGCAGTCCTACGAGCAGTACTTC. Translated, it gives CASSLARGQSYEQYF.

This clone was seen only once. The chain links TRBV9 to TRBJ2-1, with TRBD2 matching over 9 bases. The J segment lost 7 bases and the V segment lost 4 bases, leaving 15 bases of the junction unmatched. CDR1 is SGDLS and CDR2 is YYNGEE in the germline V gene. The CDR3 has 17 amino acids. In nucleotides, the CDR3 is TGTGCCAGCAGCCCCTCGGGAGGCGGGAGGGTGGGGAATGAGCAGTTCTTC. The encoded protein is CASSPSGGGRVGNEQFF.

V is TRBV6-5 and J is TRBJ1-2; TRBD1 is a possible D gene (6 bases). Deletions cut 7 bases from V and 8 bases from J, with 14 bases between. Germline V gives CDR1 MNHEY, CDR2 SVGAGI. CDR3 size: 12 residues. The CDR3 region is CASMRGNRGYTF. The CDR3 DNA sequence: TGTGCCAGCATGAGGGGGAATCGGGGCTACACCTTC.

The rearrangement uses TRBV24-1 and TRBJ2-5; 10 positions agree with TRBD2. CDR3 length: 14 amino acids. From germline, CDR1 is KGHDR and CDR2 SFDVKD. After removal of 6 bases from V and 4 bases from J, the junction contained 4 bases not matched to a gene. CDR3 in DNA: TGTGCCACCAGTCTAGCGGGAGTGGGAGAGACCCAGTACTTC. Its protein is CATSLAGVGETQYF.

V and J are TRBV12-5 and TRBJ2-1, with 8 bases that match TRBD2. Germline V gene data show CDR1 as LGHNT and CDR2 as FRNRAP. J was trimmed by 3 bases and V by 7 bases; bases with no gene match: 8. CDR3 size: 15 residues. CDR3 sequence (DNA): TGTGCTAGTGCCCTAAGCGGGAGTGTCTACAATGAGCAGTTCTTC. Translated: CASALSGSVYNEQFF. Complete variable domain (other parts from reference TRBV12-5 and TRBJ2-1): DARVTQTPRHKVTEMGQEVTMRCQPILGHNTVFWYRQTMMQGLELLAYFRNRAPLDDSGMPKDRFSAEMPDATLATLKIQPSEPRDSAVYFCASALSGSVYNEQFFGPGTRLTVL.

The chain recombines TRBV10-3 with TRBJ1-1; D possibly corresponds to TRBD1 (6 bases). CDR3 size: 14 residues. The germline gives CDR1 ENHRY, CDR2 SYGVKD. Trimming removed 6 bases from V and 3 bases from J, with 14 bases in between. The CDR3 loop is CAIREQGEDTEAFF. Written as DNA, the CDR3 is TGTGCCATCAGAGAACAGGGTGAGGACACTGAAGCTTTCTTT.

The rearrangement joins TRBV29-1 to TRBJ1-2, with TRBD1 matching 10 bases. Trimming took 0 bases from V and 3 from J; bases not matched to a gene: 4. Germline V lookup: CDR1 SQVTM, CDR2 ANQGSEA. The CDR3 runs to 15 residues. The CDR3 DNA sequence: TGCAGCGTTGAAGATAGGGGACAGGGGTACTATGGCTACACCTTC. Its protein is CSVEDRGQGYYGYTF.

Note on this clone: Compared with germline, one end of the junction differs, possibly owing to a read error. The V call is TRBV7-7, the J call TRBJ2-2; possibly TRBD1 for D (5 bases). The germline CDR1 and CDR2 sequences are SSHAT and FNYEAQ (reference sequence). CDR3 length: 14 residues. The CDR3 sequence is CASSSWQGIGELFF. For the CDR3, the DNA is TGTGCTAGCAGCTCATGGCAGGGAATCGGGGAGCTGTTTTTT.